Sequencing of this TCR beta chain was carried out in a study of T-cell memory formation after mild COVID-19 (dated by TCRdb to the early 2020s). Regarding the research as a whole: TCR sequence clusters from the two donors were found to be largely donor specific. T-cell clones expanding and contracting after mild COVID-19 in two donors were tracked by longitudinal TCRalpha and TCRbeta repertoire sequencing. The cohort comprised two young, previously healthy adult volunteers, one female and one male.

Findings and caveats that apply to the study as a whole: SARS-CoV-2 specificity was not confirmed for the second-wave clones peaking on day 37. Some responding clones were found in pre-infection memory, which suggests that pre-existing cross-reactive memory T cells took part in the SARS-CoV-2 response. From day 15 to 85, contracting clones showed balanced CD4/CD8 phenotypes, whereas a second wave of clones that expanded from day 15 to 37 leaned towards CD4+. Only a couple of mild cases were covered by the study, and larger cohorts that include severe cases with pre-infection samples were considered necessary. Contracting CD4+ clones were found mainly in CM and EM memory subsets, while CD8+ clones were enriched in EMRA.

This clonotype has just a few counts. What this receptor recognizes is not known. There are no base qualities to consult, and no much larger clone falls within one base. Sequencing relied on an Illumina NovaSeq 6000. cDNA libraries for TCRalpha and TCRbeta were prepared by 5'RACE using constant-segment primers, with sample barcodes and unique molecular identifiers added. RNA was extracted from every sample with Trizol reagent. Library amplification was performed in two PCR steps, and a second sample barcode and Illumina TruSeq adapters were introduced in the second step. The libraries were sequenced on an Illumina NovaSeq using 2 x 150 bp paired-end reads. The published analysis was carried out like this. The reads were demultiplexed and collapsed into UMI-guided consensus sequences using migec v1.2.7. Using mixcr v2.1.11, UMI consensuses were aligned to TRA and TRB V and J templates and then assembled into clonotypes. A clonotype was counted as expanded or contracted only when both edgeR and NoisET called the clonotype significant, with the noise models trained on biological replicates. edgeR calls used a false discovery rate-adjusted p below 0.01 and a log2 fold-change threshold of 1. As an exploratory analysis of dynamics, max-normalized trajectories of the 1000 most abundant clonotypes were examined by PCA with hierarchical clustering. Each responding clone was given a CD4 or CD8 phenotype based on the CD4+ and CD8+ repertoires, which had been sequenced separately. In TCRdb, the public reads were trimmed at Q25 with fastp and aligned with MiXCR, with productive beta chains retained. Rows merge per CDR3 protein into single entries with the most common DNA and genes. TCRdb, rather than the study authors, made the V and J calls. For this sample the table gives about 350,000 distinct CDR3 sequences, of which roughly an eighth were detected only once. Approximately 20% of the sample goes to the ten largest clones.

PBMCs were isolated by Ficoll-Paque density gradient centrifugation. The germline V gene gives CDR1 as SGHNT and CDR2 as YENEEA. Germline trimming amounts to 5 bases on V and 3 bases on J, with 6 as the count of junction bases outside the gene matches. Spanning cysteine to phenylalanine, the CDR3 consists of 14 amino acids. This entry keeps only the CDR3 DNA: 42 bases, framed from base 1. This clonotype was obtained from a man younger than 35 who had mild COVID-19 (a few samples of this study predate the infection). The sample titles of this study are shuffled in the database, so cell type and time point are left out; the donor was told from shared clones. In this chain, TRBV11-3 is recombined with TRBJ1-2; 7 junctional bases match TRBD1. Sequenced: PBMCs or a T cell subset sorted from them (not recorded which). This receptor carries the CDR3 CASSARDSDYGYTF. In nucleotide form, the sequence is TGTGCCAGCAGCGCCCGGGACAGTGACTATGGCTACACCTTC. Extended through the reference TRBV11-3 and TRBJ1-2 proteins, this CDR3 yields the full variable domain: EAGVVQSPRYKIIEKKQPVAFWCNPISGHNTLYWYLQNLGQGPELLIRYENEEAVDDSQLPKDRFSAERLKGVDSTLKIQPAELGDSAVYLCASSARDSDYGYTFGSGTRLTVV.